A selection of T cell receptor beta chains follows, all from one sample in a study of blood T cell repertoires in COVID-19. Assay: immunoSEQ multiplex PCR; the TCRdb copy retains only in-frame clones and omits some. The data hold under 110,000 clones, with around 92% observed a single time. Sequences were obtained from peripheral blood. The receptors were gathered from a man aged 50-59 years with active COVID-19. Each CDR3 is given with its conserved first and last residue. Fields, in order: CDR3 DNA, CDR3 protein, clone size, D gene, J gene, V gene. A D gene is named only where the DNA matches it firmly. Clone size, where shown, is once, few, many, or a class for clones that have expanded.

TGCGCCAGCAGCTTGACAGGAGAAAACATTCAGTACTTC CASSLTGENIQYF . . TRBJ2-4 TRBV5-1
TGTGCCAGCAGCCCGCGATCTGGAAACACCATATATTTT CASSPRSGNTIYF . . TRBJ1-3 TRBV3-1/TRBV3-2
TGTGCCAGCAGACCCGGGACTAGAGACAATGAGCAGTTCTTC CASRPGTRDNEQFF . TRBD2 TRBJ2-1 TRBV7-8
TGTGCCAGCAGCCTAGAGAGGGGGCAGCCCCAGCATTTT CASSLERGQPQHF . . TRBJ1-5 TRBV11-2
TGTGCCAGCAGTACTGGGACAGGGAGTACTGAAGCTTTCTTT CASSTGTGSTEAFF once TRBD1 TRBJ1-1 TRBV27
TGTGCCAGCAGTCCCAGGGGGACAGGGTATCAGCCCCAGCATTTT CASSPRGTGYQPQHF . TRBD1 TRBJ1-5 TRBV28
TGTGCCAGCAGTGAGTACAGGCTTAATCAGCCCCAGCATTTT CASSEYRLNQPQHF . . TRBJ1-5 TRBV2
TGTGCCAGCACCACTCGACAGGGAACCTACAATGAGCAGTTCTTC CASTTRQGTYNEQFF . TRBD1 TRBJ2-1 TRBV6-5
TGTGCCTGGAGTGTGGGGGGGACTGGAAACACCATATATTTT CAWSVGGTGNTIYF once . TRBJ1-3 TRBV30
TGTGCCAGCAGCTTAGATACTAGCGGGGCCTACGAGCAGTACTTC CASSLDTSGAYEQYF . TRBD2 TRBJ2-7 TRBV11-2
TGTGCCAGCAAAATCCTAGCGGGAGATAGCGCCGGGGAGCTGTTTTTT CASKILAGDSAGELFF . TRBD2 TRBJ2-2 TRBV11-2
TGTGCCAGCAGCGCAGGAGGGGCTATGAACACTGAAGCTTTCTTT CASSAGGAMNTEAFF . . TRBJ1-1 TRBV11-3
TGTGCCAGCAGTTTCCCCACGGGGGGAGAGTCCTACAATGAGCAGTTCTTC CASSFPTGGESYNEQFF . TRBD2 TRBJ2-1 TRBV28
TGCGCCAGCAGTGTCTCCGGGACACCCCCCCGGGGTGTTACGCAGTATTTT CASSVSGTPPRGVTQYF . . TRBJ2-3 TRBV10-1
TGTGCCAGCAGTTTGAACAGGGATTCACCCCTCCACTTT CASSLNRDSPLHF . . TRBJ1-6 TRBV28
TGTGCCAGTAGTAAACTTGACAGGGATCATGGCTACACCTTC CASSKLDRDHGYTF . TRBD1 TRBJ1-2 TRBV19
TGTGCCAGTAGTATAGAAGGGGGACAGGGCTATCAGCCCCAGCATTTT CASSIEGGQGYQPQHF few TRBD1 TRBJ1-5 TRBV19
TGCGCCAGCAGTGACCCCTGGGGCGGTGTCGCAGATACGCAGTATTTT CASSDPWGGVADTQYF once . TRBJ2-3 TRBV10-2
TGCGCCAGCAGCCCGGGACAGGGATTCTACGAGCAGTACTTC CASSPGQGFYEQYF once TRBD1 TRBJ2-7 TRBV5-1
TGTGCCAGCAGGGCGACTAGCGTCAATGAGCAGTTCTTC CASRATSVNEQFF . TRBD2 TRBJ2-1 TRBV28
TGTGCCAGCAGGCGGGGACTAGTAATGGGGAATGAGCAGTTCTTC CASRRGLVMGNEQFF . TRBD2 TRBJ2-1 TRBV28
TGTGCCAGCAGCGCGACAGGGAACACTGAAGCTTTCTTT CASSATGNTEAFF . . TRBJ1-1 TRBV6-5
TGTGCCAGCAGTTCAGACAGGGGTAGCAAATACAATGAGCAGTTCTTC CASSSDRGSKYNEQFF . TRBD1 TRBJ2-1 TRBV27
TGTGCCAGCAGCCACGAGAGGGTCGCCTCCTACGAGCAGTACTTC CASSHERVASYEQYF . . TRBJ2-7 TRBV28
TGTGCCAGCACGGGACAGGGGGGTGAAAAACTGTTTTTT CASTGQGGEKLFF . TRBD1 TRBJ1-4 TRBV6-5
TGTGCCAGTACTCTGGGCAGGGGAAACTATGGCTACACCTTC CASTLGRGNYGYTF . . TRBJ1-2 TRBV19
TGTGCCAGCAGCCGTGGCATCCAGCGCTACGAGCAGTACTTC CASSRGIQRYEQYF . . TRBJ2-7 TRBV11-2